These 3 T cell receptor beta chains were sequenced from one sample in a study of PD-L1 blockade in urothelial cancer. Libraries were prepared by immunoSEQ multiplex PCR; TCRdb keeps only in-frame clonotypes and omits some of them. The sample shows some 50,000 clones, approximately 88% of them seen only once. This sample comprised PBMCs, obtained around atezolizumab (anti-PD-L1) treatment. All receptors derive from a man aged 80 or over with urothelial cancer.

Here the CDR3 reads CATQDKSSYNEQFF. DNA for the CDR3: TGTGCCACCCAAGACAAGAGCTCCTACAATGAGCAGTTCTTC. The V and J genes are TRBV19 and TRBJ2-1; no clear D. CDR1 LNHDA and CDR2 SQIVND come from the germline V gene (reference sequence). V gave up 10 bases and J gave up 0 bases, with 13 bases separating them. This CDR3 has 14 amino acids.

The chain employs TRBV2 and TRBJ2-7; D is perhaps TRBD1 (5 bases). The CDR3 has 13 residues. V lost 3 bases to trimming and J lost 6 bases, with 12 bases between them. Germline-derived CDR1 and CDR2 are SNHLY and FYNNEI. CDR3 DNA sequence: TGTGCCAGCAGTGACGGAAGGGGTCGCGAGCAGTACTTC. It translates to CASSDGRGREQYF.

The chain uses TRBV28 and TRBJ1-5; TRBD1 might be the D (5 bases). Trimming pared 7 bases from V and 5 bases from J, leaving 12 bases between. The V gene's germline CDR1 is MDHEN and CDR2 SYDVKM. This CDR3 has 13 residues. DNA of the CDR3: TGTGCCAGCACCTCCGACAGTTATCAGCCCCAGCATTTT. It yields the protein CASTSDSYQPQHF.